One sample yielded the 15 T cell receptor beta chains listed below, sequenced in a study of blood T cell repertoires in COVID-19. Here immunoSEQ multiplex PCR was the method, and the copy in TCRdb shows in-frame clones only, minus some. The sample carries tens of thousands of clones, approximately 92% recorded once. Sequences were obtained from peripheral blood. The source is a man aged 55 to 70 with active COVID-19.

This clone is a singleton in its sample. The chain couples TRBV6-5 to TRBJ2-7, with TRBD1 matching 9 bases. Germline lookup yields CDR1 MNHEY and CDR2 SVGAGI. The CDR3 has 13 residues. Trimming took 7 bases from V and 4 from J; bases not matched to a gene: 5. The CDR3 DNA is TGTGCCAGCAACCGGGACAGGGAATACGAGCAGTACTTC. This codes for CASNRDREYEQYF.

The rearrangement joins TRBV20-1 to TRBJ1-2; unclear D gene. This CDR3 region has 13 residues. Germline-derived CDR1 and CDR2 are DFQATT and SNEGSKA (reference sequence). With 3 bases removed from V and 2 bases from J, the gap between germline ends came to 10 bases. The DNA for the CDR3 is TGCAGTGCTAGTAACCCTGCGAACTATGGCTACACCTTC. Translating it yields CSASNPANYGYTF.

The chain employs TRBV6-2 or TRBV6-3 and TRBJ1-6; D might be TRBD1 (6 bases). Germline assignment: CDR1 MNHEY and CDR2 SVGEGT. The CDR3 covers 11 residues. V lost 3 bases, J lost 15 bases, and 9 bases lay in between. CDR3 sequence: CASSYQGHLHF. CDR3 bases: TGTGCCAGCAGTTATCAGGGACACCTCCACTTT.

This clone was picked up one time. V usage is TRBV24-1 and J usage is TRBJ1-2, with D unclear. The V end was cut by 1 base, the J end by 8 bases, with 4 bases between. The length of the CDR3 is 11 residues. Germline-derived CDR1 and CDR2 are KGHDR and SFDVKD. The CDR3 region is CATSDFEGYTF. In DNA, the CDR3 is TGTGCCACCAGTGATTTTGAGGGCTACACCTTC.

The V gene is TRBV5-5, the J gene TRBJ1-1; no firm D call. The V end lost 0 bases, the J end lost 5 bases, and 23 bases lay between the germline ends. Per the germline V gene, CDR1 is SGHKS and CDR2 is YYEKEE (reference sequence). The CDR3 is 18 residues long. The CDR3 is CASSLAPFKGGRDTEAFF. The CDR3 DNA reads TGTGCCAGCAGCTTGGCCCCCTTTAAGGGAGGGAGAGATACTGAAGCTTTCTTT.

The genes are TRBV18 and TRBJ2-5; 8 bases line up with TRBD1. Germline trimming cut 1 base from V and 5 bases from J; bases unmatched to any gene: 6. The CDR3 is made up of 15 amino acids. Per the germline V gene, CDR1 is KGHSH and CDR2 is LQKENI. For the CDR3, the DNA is TGTGCCAGCTCACCACAGGCAGGGGGCCGGGAGACCCAGTACTTC. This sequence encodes CASSPQAGGRETQYF.

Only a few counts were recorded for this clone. For the CDR3, the DNA is TGTGCCAGCAGCCAAGGTCCGGGGGACTACAATGAGCAGTTCTTC. Translation gives CASSQGPGDYNEQFF. This chain links TRBV4-2 with TRBJ2-1; D may be TRBD2 (6 bases). CDR1 and CDR2 (germline): LGHNA, YNFKEQ. The CDR3 loop spans 15 amino acids. V lost 1 base to trimming and J lost 3 bases, with 10 bases between them.

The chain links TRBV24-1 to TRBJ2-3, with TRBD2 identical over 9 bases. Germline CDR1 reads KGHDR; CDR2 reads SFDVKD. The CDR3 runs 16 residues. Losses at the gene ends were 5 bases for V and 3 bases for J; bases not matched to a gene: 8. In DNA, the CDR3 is TGTGCCACCAGTGCCCCCACAGCGGGAGGTACAGATACGCAGTATTTT. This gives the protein CATSAPTAGGTDTQYF.

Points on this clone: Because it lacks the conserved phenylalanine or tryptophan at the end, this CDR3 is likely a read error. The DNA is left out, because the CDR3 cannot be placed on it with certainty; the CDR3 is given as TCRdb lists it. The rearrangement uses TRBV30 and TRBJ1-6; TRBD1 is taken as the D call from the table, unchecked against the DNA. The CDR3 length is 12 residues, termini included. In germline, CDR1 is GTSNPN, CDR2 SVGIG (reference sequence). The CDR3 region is CAWIWPNMAPPL.

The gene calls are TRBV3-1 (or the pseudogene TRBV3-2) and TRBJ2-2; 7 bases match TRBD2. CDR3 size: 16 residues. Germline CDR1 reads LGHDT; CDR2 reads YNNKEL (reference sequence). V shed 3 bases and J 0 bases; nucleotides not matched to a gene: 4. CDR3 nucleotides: TGTGCCAGCAGCCAGGCCGCGGGGGCGAACACCGGGGAGCTGTTTTTT. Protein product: CASSQAAGANTGELFF.

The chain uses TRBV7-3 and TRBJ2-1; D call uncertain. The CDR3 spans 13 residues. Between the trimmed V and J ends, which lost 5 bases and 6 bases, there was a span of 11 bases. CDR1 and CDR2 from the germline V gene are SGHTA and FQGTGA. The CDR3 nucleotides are TGTGCCAGCAGCCCCGGGTCCCGCAATGAGCAGTTCTTC. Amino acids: CASSPGSRNEQFF.

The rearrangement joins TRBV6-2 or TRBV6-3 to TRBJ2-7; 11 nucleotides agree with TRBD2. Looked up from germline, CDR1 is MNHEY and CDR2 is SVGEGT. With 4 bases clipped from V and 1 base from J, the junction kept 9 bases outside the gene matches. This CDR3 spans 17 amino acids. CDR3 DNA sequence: TGTGCCAGCAGTTTCCCGACTAGCGGGATTTCTTCCTACGAGCAGTACTTC. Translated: CASSFPTSGISSYEQYF.

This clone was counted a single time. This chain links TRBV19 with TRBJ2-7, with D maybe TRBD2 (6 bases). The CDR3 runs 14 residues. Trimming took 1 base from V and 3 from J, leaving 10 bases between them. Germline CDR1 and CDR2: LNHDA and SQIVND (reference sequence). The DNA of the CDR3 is TGTGCCAGTAGTATAGGCGGTAGCGGCTACGAGCAGTACTTC. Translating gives CASSIGGSGYEQYF.

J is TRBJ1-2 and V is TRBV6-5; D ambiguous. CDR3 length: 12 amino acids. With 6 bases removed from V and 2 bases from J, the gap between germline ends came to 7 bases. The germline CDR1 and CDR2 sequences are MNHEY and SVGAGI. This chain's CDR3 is CASRSINYGYTF. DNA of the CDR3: TGTGCCAGCAGGAGCATAAACTATGGCTACACCTTC.

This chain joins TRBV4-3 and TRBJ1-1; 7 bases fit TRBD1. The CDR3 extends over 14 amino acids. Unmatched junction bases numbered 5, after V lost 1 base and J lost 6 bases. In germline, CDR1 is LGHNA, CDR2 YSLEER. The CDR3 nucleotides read TGCGCCAGCAGCCAAGGCCCGGGACAGCCTGAAGCTTTCTTT. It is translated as CASSQGPGQPEAFF.